What follows describes a single TCR beta chain. Only in-frame clones appear in the TCRdb table, and some are missing; sequencing was by immunoSEQ multiplex PCR. Among 500,000 or so clones listed, roughly 90% were seen once. This sample stems from a study of blood T cell repertoires in COVID-19. Study context: From T cells, B-cell-depleted T cells, or PBMCs came the material, which was cDNA or gDNA.

V gave up 5 bases and J gave up 5 bases, with 11 bases separating them. Germline V gives CDR1 SGHRS, CDR2 YFSETQ. There are 14 residues in the CDR3. Sample: PBMCs or T cells enriched from blood (not recorded which). This chain uses TRBV5-1 with TRBJ1-6; D remains ambiguous. The sequence came from a young woman who had recovered from COVID-19. This CDR3 reads CASRDPRDNSPLHF. In DNA form, the CDR3 reads TGCGCCAGCAGGGATCCGAGGGATAATTCACCCCTCCACTTT.